A single sample gave rise to the 2 T cell receptor beta chains below, sequenced in a study of Graves' ophthalmopathy and Graves' hyperthyroidism. Amplification of the TCR beta CDR3 regions used RNA transcripts (as template). First-round RT-PCR employed HTBI primers, with a second-round multiplex PCR after it. TCRdb reprocessed the multiplex PCR reads with MiXCR, giving one entry per CDR3 protein. The table includes approximately 480,000 distinct CDR3 sequences, roughly an eighth detected once. Sequencing was done on a sample of blood. Receptor source: a woman in her 30s with Graves' ophthalmopathy.

This clonotype was observed a few times. The rearrangement joins TRBV14 to TRBJ2-2; 7 bases align to TRBD1. Looked up from germline, CDR1 is SGHDN and CDR2 is FVKESK. The CDR3 extends over 16 amino acids. The trim removed 4 bases at V and 5 bases at J, leaving 10 bases unmatched. This CDR3 reads CASSRRQGYGTGELFF. Written as DNA, the CDR3 is TGTGCCAGCAGCCGACGACAGGGCTATGGGACCGGGGAGCTGTTTTTT.

This clonotype showed up many times. This rearrangement joins TRBV20-1 to TRBJ2-5; 7 nucleotides line up with TRBD1. V shed 1 base and J 0 bases; nucleotides not matched to a gene: 8. The CDR3 is 16 amino acids. Germline V CDR1 and CDR2: DFQATT, SNEGSKA (reference sequence). The CDR3 DNA sequence: TGCAGTGCTAGAGCCGGGCAAGACAGGGACCAAGAGACCCAGTACTTC. Protein product: CSARAGQDRDQETQYF.